This passage covers 31 T cell receptor beta chains from one sample sequenced in a study of identical twins. MiXCR, applied by TCRdb to the 5' RACE reads, yields one record per CDR3 protein. The sample lists around 1.7 million distinct CDR3 sequences; less than 35% were seen once. Input material: cord blood. These receptors all come from a newborn girl in good health.

The chain carries TRBV28 and TRBJ1-5; 9 bases fit TRBD1. Germline V gives CDR1 MDHEN, CDR2 SYDVKM. With V trimmed by 5 bases and J by 7 bases, 6 bases remained unmatched. The CDR3 contains 14 residues. CDR3 DNA sequence: TGTGCCAGCAGTCAAACAGGGGGCGAGCAGCCCCAGCATTTT. Translated, it gives CASSQTGGEQPQHF.

There are a few counts of this clonotype. The chain combines TRBV3-1 with TRBJ2-3; 8 positions agree with TRBD2. The length of the CDR3 is 17 residues. Germline assignment: CDR1 LGHDT and CDR2 YNNKEL (reference sequence). V was clipped by 0 bases and J by 1 base; unmatched bases: 6. The chain's CDR3 is CASSQDRGGVGTDTQYF. The CDR3 nucleotides read TGTGCCAGCAGCCAAGATCGGGGGGGGGTTGGCACAGATACGCAGTATTTT.

The chain links TRBV5-5 to TRBJ2-3, with D possibly TRBD2 on 5 matching bases. This CDR3 region has 13 residues. The germline gives CDR1 SGHKS, CDR2 YYEKEE (reference sequence). The V end lost 4 bases, the J end lost 8 bases, and 14 bases lay between the germline ends. The chain's CDR3 is CASSPGLSFTQYF. As DNA, the CDR3 is TGTGCCAGCAGCCCCGGACTTTCCTTTACGCAGTATTTT.

This rearrangement joins TRBV12-3 or TRBV12-4 to TRBJ1-6; the D is unclear. The CDR3 consists of 14 residues. V was clipped by 3 bases and J by 6 bases, with 9 bases between them. The CDR3 DNA reads TGTGCCAGCAGTTTTGGGCAGGCTAATTCACCCCTCCACTTT. This codes for CASSFGQANSPLHF.

This chain links TRBV3-1 with TRBJ2-3; TRBD1 matches 9 bases. V gave up 4 bases and J gave up 2 bases; unmatched junction bases: 10. This CDR3 contains 17 residues. Germline lookup yields CDR1 LGHDT and CDR2 YNNKEL (reference sequence). Here the CDR3 DNA reads TGTGCCAGCAGCCGAACCACGGGACAGGGTAACACAGATACGCAGTATTTT. This gives the protein CASSRTTGQGNTDTQYF.

At least ten counts were recorded for this clonotype. V and J are TRBV12-3 or TRBV12-4 and TRBJ2-5, with D maybe TRBD2 (5 bases). Trimming took off 3 bases at V and 2 bases at J, with 25 bases between the two ends. CDR3 length equals 19 residues. CDR3 nucleotides: TGTGCCAGCAGTTTCGGCGTACTAACACCCCAGAGGGAACAAGAGACCCAGTACTTC. Translation: CASSFGVLTPQREQETQYF.

Worth noting for this clonotype: A much bigger clone sits one base away, suggesting this may be a read error. The V call is TRBV29-1, the J call TRBJ2-7, with no clear D. V lost 5 bases, J lost 1 base, and 12 bases lay in between. Germline lookup yields CDR1 SQVTM and CDR2 ANQGSEA. The length of the CDR3 is 13 residues. CDR3 DNA: TGCAGCGTTACCCGAGCGATATCCTACGAGCAGTACTTC. This codes for CSVTRAISYEQYF.

At least ten counts were recorded for this clonotype. The chain carries TRBV10-3 and TRBJ2-7; D unresolved. CDR1 and CDR2 from the germline V gene are ENHRY and SYGVKD. The CDR3 spans 14 residues. Trimming removed 0 bases from V and 3 bases from J, with 9 bases in between. The CDR3 bases are TGTGCCATCAGTGAGTCCAAGAGCTACTACGAGCAGTACTTC. It is translated as CAISESKSYYEQYF.

The rearrangement uses TRBV6-4 and TRBJ2-3, with 8 nucleotides matching TRBD1. Germline values: CDR1 MRHNA, CDR2 SNTAGT. After removal of 6 bases from V and 6 bases from J, the junction contained 5 bases not matched to a gene. The CDR3 contains 13 residues. Here the CDR3 DNA reads TGTGCCAGCAGAGCCCAGGGGGCGGATACGCAGTATTTT. Encoded protein: CASRAQGADTQYF.

The table lists this clonotype with many counts. The DNA of the CDR3 is TGTGCCAGCAGTTTAGTGCCTAGCGGGGCCTACGAGCAGTACTTC. Translating it yields CASSLVPSGAYEQYF. This sequence joins TRBV27 and TRBJ2-7, with 9 bases fitting TRBD2. The J segment lost 2 bases and the V segment lost 2 bases, leaving 4 bases of the junction unmatched. Germline CDR1 is MNHEY and CDR2 is SMNVEV (reference sequence). The CDR3 loop spans 15 amino acids.

The J gene is TRBJ1-6, the V gene TRBV5-6; D is perhaps TRBD1 (5 bases). The CDR3 is made up of 15 amino acids. Germline assignment: CDR1 SGHDT and CDR2 YYEEEE. Trimming cost V 4 bases and J 0 bases, with 8 bases left between them. This CDR3 reads CASSRQSSYNSPLHF. The CDR3 DNA reads TGTGCCAGCAGCCGACAGAGCTCCTATAATTCACCCCTCCACTTT.

The chain employs TRBV27 and TRBJ1-1; D call uncertain. The V and J ends lost 7 bases and 3 bases respectively, with 15 bases between them. Germline lookup yields CDR1 MNHEY and CDR2 SMNVEV (reference sequence). The CDR3 has 14 residues. CDR3 nucleotide sequence: TGTGCCAGCACCCTATGGGGAGGGCACACTGAAGCTTTCTTT. It yields the protein CASTLWGGHTEAFF.

The rearrangement uses TRBV20-1 and TRBJ1-5; D is perhaps TRBD1 (5 bases). This CDR3 is 15 amino acids long. Looked up from germline, CDR1 is DFQATT and CDR2 is SNEGSKA (reference sequence). Trimming left V 3 bases short and J 2 bases short, with 14 bases between. For the CDR3, the DNA is TGCAGTGCTAGGCCCGTCGGGGCAGGCAATCAGCCCCAGCATTTT. It codes for CSARPVGAGNQPQHF.

This clonotype was observed many times. The chain recombines TRBV7-2 with TRBJ2-7; 8 positions match TRBD2. Germline values: CDR1 SGHTA, CDR2 FQGNSA. Losses at the gene ends were 6 bases for V and 0 bases for J; bases not matched to a gene: 7. The CDR3 covers 15 residues. DNA of the CDR3: TGTGCCAGCAGTTGGGCGGGAGGTCTCTCCTACGAGCAGTACTTC. It encodes CASSWAGGLSYEQYF.

About this clonotype itself: Its ends do not fully match the called genes, so a read error is possible. V and J are TRBV5-1 and TRBJ2-1; D gene uncertain. CDR1 and CDR2 (germline): SGHRS, YFSETQ. This CDR3 has 12 residues. As DNA, the CDR3 is TGCGCCGGCAGACCCTTGGTGGCTGAGCAGTTCTTC. Residues: CAGRPLVAEQFF. The whole variable domain, remainder taken from reference TRBV5-1 and TRBJ2-1, is KAGVTQTPRYLIKTRGQQVTLSCSPISGHRSVSWYQQTPGQGLQFLFEYFSETQRNKGNFPGRFSGRQFSNSRSEMNVSTLELGDSALYLCAGRPLVAEQFFGPGTRLTVL.

This clonotype came up many times. The chain is built from TRBV12-3 or TRBV12-4 and TRBJ2-7; D tentatively fits TRBD1 or TRBD2 (5 bases each). Trimming shortened V by 5 bases and J by 0 bases, and 14 bases separated the two germline ends. CDR3 length: 15 amino acids. The CDR3 loop is CASSGTFVGSYEQYF. The DNA of the CDR3 is TGTGCCAGCAGTGGGACGTTTGTGGGCTCCTACGAGCAGTACTTC.

The V and J genes are TRBV20-1 and TRBJ2-1, with D possibly TRBD2 on 7 matching bases. This CDR3 has 15 residues. Germline V gives CDR1 DFQATT, CDR2 SNEGSKA (reference sequence). Between the trimmed V and J ends, which lost 4 bases and 8 bases, there was a span of 21 bases. CDR3 sequence reads: CSATWGAGVSDEQFF. The CDR3 nucleotides read TGCAGTGCTACGTGGGGGGCGGGAGTTAGCGATGAGCAGTTCTTC.

This chain uses TRBV6-6 with TRBJ2-3; TRBD2 agrees at 12 bases. The CDR3 totals 17 residues. V trimming: 2 bases; J trimming: 4 bases; junction bases outside the gene matches: 7. CDR1 is MNHNY, CDR2 SVGAGI, per germline (reference sequence). CDR3 sequence reads: CASSYPRLAGAADTQYF. DNA for the CDR3: TGTGCCAGCAGTTACCCCAGACTAGCGGGGGCGGCAGATACGCAGTATTTT.

This clonotype has only a few counts. V usage is TRBV6-6 and J usage is TRBJ1-4; 9 bases align to TRBD1. Germline trimming cut 2 bases from V and 0 bases from J; bases unmatched to any gene: 1. Germline V CDR1 and CDR2: MNHNY, SVGAGI (reference sequence). This CDR3 region has 16 residues. The CDR3 region is CASSYGTGSTNEKLFF. The CDR3 DNA is TGTGCCAGCAGTTACGGGACAGGGTCAACTAATGAAAAACTGTTTTTT.

This clonotype occurred a few times. CDR3 in amino acids: CASSLWDGQGGVNEQFF. Written as DNA, the CDR3 is TGTGCCAGCAGTTTATGGGACGGGCAGGGGGGCGTCAATGAGCAGTTCTTC. The V call is TRBV28, the J call TRBJ2-1; maybe TRBD1 (7 bases). CDR1 is MDHEN and CDR2 is SYDVKM in the germline V gene. Trimming removed 0 bases from V and 6 bases from J, with 18 bases in between. The CDR3 loop spans 17 amino acids.

The V and J genes are TRBV28 and TRBJ1-1, with D uncertain. V lost 0 bases to trimming and J lost 0 bases, with 11 bases between them. Germline CDR1 MDHEN, CDR2 SYDVKM. The CDR3 length is 16 residues. DNA of the CDR3: TGTGCCAGCAGTTTATGGGGGAACACACTGAACACTGAAGCTTTCTTT. It specifies CASSLWGNTLNTEAFF.

The rearrangement joins TRBV25-1 to TRBJ1-6; 7 nucleotides match TRBD1. Trimming cost V 4 bases and J 7 bases; bases outside gene matches: 1. The CDR3 runs to 13 residues. Germline loops: CDR1 MGHDK, CDR2 SYGVNS. This chain's CDR3 is CASSGGQNSPLHF. Written as DNA, the CDR3 is TGTGCCAGCAGTGGGGGACAGAATTCACCCCTCCACTTT.

The CDR3 region is CASRRGGPDTQYF. CDR3 nucleotides: TGCGCCAGCAGGCGGGGGGGCCCAGATACGCAGTATTTT. The chain links TRBV5-1 to TRBJ2-3; 9 bases are shared with TRBD2. The CDR3 is 13 amino acids. The V segment lost 5 bases and the J segment 4 bases; nucleotides outside the gene matches: 2. CDR1 and CDR2 (germline): SGHRS, YFSETQ. Together with reference TRBV5-1 and TRBJ2-3, the CDR3 gives the full variable domain: KAGVTQTPRYLIKTRGQQVTLSCSPISGHRSVSWYQQTPGQGLQFLFEYFSETQRNKGNFPGRFSGRQFSNSRSEMNVSTLELGDSALYLCASRRGGPDTQYFGPGTRLTVL.

The V and J genes are TRBV5-1 and TRBJ1-4; TRBD1 might be the D (6 bases). This CDR3 has 16 amino acids. Germline CDR1 SGHRS, CDR2 YFSETQ. V lost 0 bases to trimming and J lost 5 bases, with 14 bases between them. The CDR3 loop reads CASSLGLQQGNEKLFF. The CDR3 DNA sequence: TGCGCCAGCAGCTTGGGACTACAACAGGGCAATGAAAAACTGTTTTTT. The full variable domain, rest sourced from reference TRBV5-1 and TRBJ1-4, is KAGVTQTPRYLIKTRGQQVTLSCSPISGHRSVSWYQQTPGQGLQFLFEYFSETQRNKGNFPGRFSGRQFSNSRSEMNVSTLELGDSALYLCASSLGLQQGNEKLFFGSGTQLSVL.

This clonotype showed up just a few times. This CDR3 is CSARGYNEQYF. CDR3 sequence (DNA): TGCAGTGCTAGGGGCTACAATGAGCAGTACTTC. This chain uses TRBV20-1 with TRBJ2-5; no firm D call. The V end was cut by 3 bases, the J end by 11 bases, with 13 bases between. Germline CDR1 reads DFQATT; CDR2 reads SNEGSKA (reference sequence). This CDR3 spans 11 amino acids.

In this sample, this clonotype turned up once. A far larger clone lies a single base away; this is likely a read error. The chain carries TRBV29-1 and TRBJ1-2, with 10 bases identical to TRBD1. Germline assignment: CDR1 SQVTM and CDR2 ANQGSEA. The CDR3 is 13 amino acids. The CDR3: CSVGQGANYSYTF. CDR3 DNA sequence: TGCAGCGTTGGACAGGGGGCTAACTATAGCTACACCTTC.

The gene calls are TRBV7-2 and TRBJ2-3, with D possibly TRBD2 on 6 matching bases. V was pared by 4 bases and J by 2 bases, with 16 bases between. CDR1 and CDR2 from the germline V gene are SGHTA and FQGNSA. The CDR3 has 16 amino acids. CDR3 region: CASSSQAGLITDTQYF. In DNA, the CDR3 is TGTGCCAGCAGCTCCCAGGCGGGACTCATCACAGATACGCAGTATTTT.

The chain couples TRBV10-3 to TRBJ1-1; D remains ambiguous. This CDR3 region has 14 residues. CDR1 is ENHRY, CDR2 SYGVKD, per germline. V was pared by 6 bases and J by 3 bases, with 14 bases between. CDR3 in amino acids: CAIRSYRAYTEAFF. CDR3 in DNA: TGTGCCATCAGATCCTACAGAGCCTACACTGAAGCTTTCTTT.

The rearrangement joins TRBV4-2 to TRBJ2-1; 9 nucleotides line up with TRBD1. Germline values: CDR1 LGHNA, CDR2 YNFKEQ. CDR3 length: 16 amino acids. Trimming took 2 bases from V and 6 from J; bases not matched to a gene: 8. CDR3 in amino acids: CASSQYRGQTGNEQFF. DNA of the CDR3: TGTGCCAGCAGCCAATACAGGGGGCAAACAGGCAATGAGCAGTTCTTC.

This rearrangement joins TRBV20-1 to TRBJ2-1; 10 bases fit TRBD2. This CDR3 spans 16 amino acids. The V segment lost 6 bases and the J segment 4 bases; nucleotides outside the gene matches: 12. Germline-derived CDR1 and CDR2 are DFQATT and SNEGSKA (reference sequence). The CDR3 sequence is CSARTTGTSEYNEQFF. Here the CDR3 DNA reads TGCAGTGCCCGAACTACCGGGACTAGCGAATACAATGAGCAGTTCTTC.

The sample holds a few counts of this clonotype. The chain joins TRBV7-2 to TRBJ2-1; possible D gene TRBD1, 5 bases. Matching the DNA end better, TRBJ2-7 makes the J call doubtful. From germline, CDR1 is SGHTA and CDR2 FQGNSA. CDR3 length: 16 amino acids. The DNA of the CDR3 is TGTGCCAGCAGCTTGGTTGGAACAGGCTCCTACAATGAGCAGTACTTC. Translated: CASSLVGTGSYNEQYF.